A single sample gave rise to the 30 T cell receptor beta chains below, sequenced in a study of a mutant IDH1 vaccine in newly diagnosed glioma. For these TCRs, the target antigens are not known. Time point meaning: week 23, last vaccination. Each dose delivered 300 ug of mutant IDH1 20-mer peptide subcutaneously with imiquimod. Here immunoSEQ multiplex PCR was the method, and the copy in TCRdb shows in-frame clones only, minus some. The table has approximately 67,000 clones, approximately 87% seen once. The sample in question was PBMCs, obtained from a glioma patient whose treatment included an IDH1 peptide vaccine. The receptors stem from a man in his late teens or twenties with glioma.

The rearrangement links TRBV11-2 to TRBJ2-7; D gene ambiguous. CDR3 size: 14 residues. Deletions cut 10 bases from V and 9 bases from J, with 25 bases between. Germline CDR1 reads SGHAT; CDR2 reads FQNNGV. The CDR3 region is CATNSYRRPMGQYF. CDR3 coding DNA: TGTGCCACCAACTCCTATCGCCGGCCTATGGGGCAGTACTTC.

Concerning this clone itself: A junction boundary mismatches the germline segment, possibly from a read error. The V call is TRBV6-1, the J call TRBJ1-1; D uncertain. The CDR3 is made up of 15 amino acids. Germline CDR1 and CDR2: MNHNS and SASEGT. The CDR3 DNA follows: TGTGCCAGCAGTCAAGCCAGGAGCTTGAACACTGAAGCTTTCTTT. It yields the protein CASSQARSLNTEAFF.

This chain links TRBV25-1 with TRBJ1-3; D remains unclear. The ends were cut back, 3 bases at V and 2 bases at J, with 14 bases in the middle. The CDR3 length is 16 residues. The germline CDR1 and CDR2 sequences are MGHDK and SYGVNS. The DNA of the CDR3 is TGTGCCAGCAGTGATTTAGGGATTTCAACTGGAAACACCATATATTTT. Protein sequence: CASSDLGISTGNTIYF.

The chain employs TRBV25-1 and TRBJ1-3; TRBD1 is a possible D gene (5 bases). Germline V gene sequence: CDR1 MGHDK, CDR2 SYGVNS. Trimming removed 7 bases at V and 1 base at J, with 5 bases between. This CDR3 is 12 amino acids long. CDR3 loop: CASTGSGNTIYF. As DNA, the CDR3 is TGTGCCAGCACAGGGTCTGGAAACACCATATATTTT.

In its sample, this clone was seen a few times. The CDR3 nucleotides are TGCAGCGGGGGGTACAGCTATGGCTACACCTTC. Amino acids: CSGGYSYGYTF. This chain uses TRBV29-1 with TRBJ1-2; weak D call: TRBD1 (5 bases). Germline CDR1 SQVTM, CDR2 ANQGSEA. V gave up 7 bases and J gave up 4 bases, with 10 bases separating them. The CDR3 has 11 residues.

CDR3 in DNA: TGTGCCAGCTCATCAGGACAGGAAAGACTCTATGGCTACACCTTC. Encoded protein: CASSSGQERLYGYTF. The rearrangement joins TRBV18 to TRBJ1-2, with 7 bases fitting TRBD1. The CDR3 is 15 residues long. After removal of 5 bases from V and 4 bases from J, the junction contained 10 bases not matched to a gene. Germline V gene lookup returns CDR1 KGHSH and CDR2 LQKENI. Looking up the rest from reference TRBV18 and TRBJ1-2 gives the full variable domain: NAGVMQNPRHLVRRRGQEARLRCSPMKGHSHVYWYRQLPEEGLKFMVYLQKENIIDESGMPKERFSAEFPKEGPSILRIQQVVRGDSAAYFCASSSGQERLYGYTFGSGTRLTVV.

The rearrangement uses TRBV19 and TRBJ1-1; no clear D. Trimming pared 8 bases from V and 8 bases from J, leaving 21 bases between. CDR1 is LNHDA, CDR2 SQIVND, per germline (reference sequence). The CDR3 is 14 amino acids. The CDR3 nucleotides read TGTGCCAGTCTCAGGACCTCTGGGATTCCAGAAGCTTTCTTT. Amino acid sequence: CASLRTSGIPEAFF.

The rearrangement uses TRBV10-3 and TRBJ1-5; D is unclear. V was pared by 0 bases and J by 7 bases, with 7 bases between. Looked up from germline, CDR1 is ENHRY and CDR2 is SYGVKD. The CDR3 totals 13 residues. CDR3 nucleotides: TGTGCCATCAGTGAGTCGAGGGCGCAGCCCCAGCATTTT. The encoded protein is CAISESRAQPQHF.

The chain couples TRBV7-8 to TRBJ2-7; D gene unclear. Germline CDR1 reads SGHVS; CDR2 reads FQNEAQ. Trimming removed 2 bases at V and 0 bases at J, with 11 bases between. The CDR3 is 15 amino acids. The CDR3 DNA reads as TGTGCCAGCAGCTTATTAGGTGGTTTCTCCTACGAGCAGTACTTC. Its protein product is CASSLLGGFSYEQYF. The whole variable domain, remainder taken from reference TRBV7-8 and TRBJ2-7, is GAGVSQSPRYKVAKRGQDVALRCDPISGHVSLFWYQQALGQGPEFLTYFQNEAQLDKSGLPSDRFFAERPEGSVSTLKIQRTQQEDSAVYLCASSLLGGFSYEQYFGPGTRLTVT.

V gene TRBV27 combines with J gene TRBJ1-1; 8 nucleotides match TRBD1. Germline-derived CDR1 and CDR2 are MNHEY and SMNVEV (reference sequence). V lost 2 bases to trimming and J lost 1 base; unmatched junction nucleotides: 6. This CDR3 has 16 residues. The CDR3 region is CASSLIPGQGNTEAFF. CDR3 DNA: TGTGCCAGCAGTTTAATCCCTGGACAGGGGAACACTGAAGCTTTCTTT.

The CDR3 DNA sequence: TGTGCCAGCTCACCACCGTCCAGGGGGCAATACGAGCAGTACTTC. Translation gives CASSPPSRGQYEQYF. The chain links TRBV18 to TRBJ2-7, with 8 bases fitting TRBD1. The CDR3 runs to 15 residues. The J segment lost 4 bases and the V segment lost 0 bases, leaving 5 bases of the junction unmatched. Germline CDR1 is KGHSH and CDR2 is LQKENI.

Remarks on this clone: One end of the junction is discordant with germline, which a read error may explain. This sample also contains other DNA sequences that code for the same CDR3. The V call is TRBV29-1, the J call TRBJ1-1; D is unclear. Germline assignment: CDR1 SQVTM and CDR2 ANQGSEA. The CDR3 runs to 13 residues. CDR3 protein: CSVVRALNTEAFF. CDR3 DNA sequence: TGTAGCGTTGTTCGGGCCCTGAACACTGAAGCTTTCTTT.

This rearrangement joins TRBV5-5 to TRBJ1-1; 8 bases align to TRBD1. Losses at the gene ends were 4 bases for V and 6 bases for J; bases not matched to a gene: 5. CDR1 is SGHKS and CDR2 is YYEKEE in the germline V gene (reference sequence). The CDR3 consists of 13 residues. Here the CDR3 DNA reads TGTGCCAGCAGCCTACAGGGGGAGGCTGAAGCTTTCTTT. This sequence encodes CASSLQGEAEAFF.

As DNA, the CDR3 is TGTGCCAGCAGGTATACTGAGACAGGGCGTAACTACACCTTC. Translation gives CASRYTETGRNYTF. The V call is TRBV2, the J call TRBJ1-2; TRBD1 aligns across 7 bases. The CDR3 has 14 residues. Trimming took 6 bases from V and 10 from J; bases not matched to a gene: 14. The germline V gene encodes CDR1 SNHLY and CDR2 FYNNEI.

This clone has a single count. The V call is TRBV5-1, the J call TRBJ2-7, with 8 bases aligning to TRBD1. The CDR3 has 16 residues. Germline CDR1 is SGHRS and CDR2 is YFSETQ. After removal of 2 bases from V and 4 bases from J, the junction contained 11 bases not matched to a gene. Here the CDR3 reads CASSFLGTGLAYEQYF. The CDR3 nucleotides are TGCGCCAGCAGCTTTTTAGGGACAGGCTTAGCGTACGAGCAGTACTTC.

The chain links TRBV2 to TRBJ1-6; D unclear. The CDR3 has 12 amino acids. The germline gives CDR1 SNHLY, CDR2 FYNNEI. V was clipped by 6 bases and J by 19 bases, with 19 bases between them. CDR3 residues: CASSPVGVPRHF. The CDR3 nucleotides are TGTGCCAGCAGCCCCGTCGGGGTCCCAAGACACTTT.

This rearrangement joins TRBV6-5 to TRBJ2-7, with D perhaps assigned TRBD1 or TRBD2 (5 bases each). Germline V CDR1 and CDR2: MNHEY, SVGAGI. The length of the CDR3 is 15 residues. V gave up 5 bases and J gave up 2 bases, with 16 bases separating them. The CDR3 region has the DNA TGTGCCAGCAGTACCCGGGACGACAGTCCCTACGAGCAGTACTTC. This encodes CASSTRDDSPYEQYF.

This chain connects TRBV30 to TRBJ2-1; D not resolved. There are 13 residues in the CDR3. V lost 2 bases and J lost 4, with 9 bases in between. Germline-derived CDR1 and CDR2 are GTSNPN and SVGIG (reference sequence). The CDR3 region has the DNA TGTGCCTGGAGTAATACGTATTACAATGAGCAGTTCTTC. Its protein is CAWSNTYYNEQFF. Using reference TRBV30 and TRBJ2-1 for the parts outside the CDR3, the full variable domain is SQTIHQWPATLVQPVGSPLSLECTVEGTSNPNLYWYRQAAGRGLQLLFYSVGIGQISSEVPQNLSASRPQDRQFILSSKKLLLSDSGFYLCAWSNTYYNEQFFGPGTRLTVL.

The chain recombines TRBV28 with TRBJ1-6, with D possibly being TRBD1 (5 bases). The CDR3 is made up of 15 amino acids. The V gene's germline CDR1 is MDHEN and CDR2 SYDVKM. V lost 7 bases and J 8 bases, leaving 18 bases between the germline ends. CDR3 in DNA: TGTGCCAGCACCCTAAGCGGGGGTAGTTATTCACCCCTCCACTTT. Its protein is CASTLSGGSYSPLHF.

The rearrangement links TRBV5-1 to TRBJ1-5; 12 nucleotides line up with TRBD1. After removal of 8 bases from V and 3 bases from J, the junction contained 18 bases not matched to a gene. The germline gives CDR1 SGHRS, CDR2 YFSETQ. The CDR3 is 19 residues long. CDR3: CARKVVGTGGSDPNQPQHF. The CDR3 DNA reads as TGCGCCAGAAAGGTGGTCGGGACAGGGGGCTCGGACCCCAATCAGCCCCAGCATTTT.

This chain joins TRBV19 and TRBJ2-1; no definite D call. The CDR3 is made up of 13 amino acids. Trimming cost V 7 bases and J 6 bases, with 13 bases left between them. Germline CDR1 is LNHDA and CDR2 is SQIVND (reference sequence). As DNA, the CDR3 is TGTGCCAGTACACCGGCTTATGTCAATGAGCAGTTCTTC. Amino acids: CASTPAYVNEQFF.

This chain joins TRBV19 and TRBJ2-3; no reliable D call. Germline CDR1 and CDR2: LNHDA and SQIVND (reference sequence). Trimming stripped 3 bases from V and 5 bases from J, with 12 bases between. The CDR3 runs 14 residues. The CDR3 DNA sequence: TGTGCCAGTAGTATCATGTCTCTCGTAGATACGCAGTATTTT. Amino acid sequence: CASSIMSLVDTQYF.

The rearrangement links TRBV20-1 to TRBJ2-1; D is unresolved. This CDR3 comprises 10 residues. Trimming took off 2 bases at V and 7 bases at J, with 3 bases between the two ends. Germline loops: CDR1 DFQATT, CDR2 SNEGSKA (reference sequence). CDR3 DNA: TGCAGTGCTAGAAGAAATGAGCAGTTCTTC. This gives the protein CSARRNEQFF.

This clone was seen only once. V usage is TRBV30 and J usage is TRBJ2-3; TRBD2 matches at 13 bases. The CDR3 runs to 16 residues. CDR1 is GTSNPN, CDR2 SVGIG, per germline (reference sequence). Unmatched junction bases numbered 3, after V lost 0 bases and J lost 3 bases. The CDR3: CAWSVQGLAGTDTQYF. The CDR3 region has the DNA TGTGCCTGGAGTGTACAGGGACTAGCGGGAACAGATACGCAGTATTTT.

The chain employs TRBV7-8 and TRBJ1-2; D uncertain. The germline V gene has CDR1 SGHVS and CDR2 FQNEAQ. The CDR3 is made up of 13 amino acids. Trimming cost V 7 bases and J 7 bases, with 16 bases left between them. CDR3 sequence reads: CASTSRKGGGYTF. The DNA of the CDR3 is TGTGCCAGCACCTCCCGAAAAGGTGGTGGCTACACCTTC. Based on the CDR3 plus reference TRBV7-8 and TRBJ1-2, the full variable domain is GAGVSQSPRYKVAKRGQDVALRCDPISGHVSLFWYQQALGQGPEFLTYFQNEAQLDKSGLPSDRFFAERPEGSVSTLKIQRTQQEDSAVYLCASTSRKGGGYTFGSGTRLTVV.

Notes on this clone: One end of the junction is discordant with germline, which a read error may explain. J is TRBJ1-1 and V is TRBV7-9, with D perhaps TRBD1 (5 bases). Germline CDR1 is SEHNR and CDR2 is FQNEAQ (reference sequence). This CDR3 is 14 amino acids long. The CDR3 protein is CASSQGGTNAEAFF. CDR3 bases: TGTGCCAGCAGCCAAGGTGGGACGAACGCTGAAGCTTTCTTT.

This clone showed up just once. The chain combines TRBV10-3 with TRBJ2-1; TRBD1 matches at 7 bases. CDR3 length: 15 amino acids. J gave up 4 bases and V 6 bases, and 9 bases lay outside the gene matches. The germline gives CDR1 ENHRY, CDR2 SYGVKD. CDR3 DNA: TGTGCCATCAGAGAGGAAGACAGGGAATACAATGAGCAGTTCTTC. It translates to CAIREEDREYNEQFF.

The V gene is TRBV6-6, the J gene TRBJ1-5; no firm D call. With 4 bases removed from V and 5 bases from J, the gap between germline ends came to 12 bases. Looked up from germline, CDR1 is MNHNY and CDR2 is SVGAGI (reference sequence). The CDR3 totals 14 residues. CDR3 nucleotides: TGTGCCAGCAGTTCCCGGCGAGACGATCAGCCCCAGCATTTT. It is translated as CASSSRRDDQPQHF.

The chain carries TRBV4-1 and TRBJ1-4; maybe TRBD1 (6 bases). Germline-derived CDR1 and CDR2 are MGHRA and YSYEKL. The CDR3 is made up of 19 amino acids. V was cut by 1 base and J by 10 bases, with 28 bases left in between. CDR3 nucleotides: TGCGCCAGCAGCCAAGTCCCTGCCACGGCGACAGGCCCCCTGGGAAAACTGTTTTTT. This sequence encodes CASSQVPATATGPLGKLFF.

The chain uses TRBV25-1 and TRBJ2-7; tentative D call: TRBD2 (5 bases). Per the germline V gene, CDR1 is MGHDK and CDR2 is SYGVNS. The CDR3 covers 13 residues. The V end lost 6 bases, the J end lost 3 bases, and 12 bases lay between the germline ends. In DNA, the CDR3 is TGTGCCAGCAGCCGCCGGGGTTACTACGAGCAGTACTTC. Amino acids: CASSRRGYYEQYF.